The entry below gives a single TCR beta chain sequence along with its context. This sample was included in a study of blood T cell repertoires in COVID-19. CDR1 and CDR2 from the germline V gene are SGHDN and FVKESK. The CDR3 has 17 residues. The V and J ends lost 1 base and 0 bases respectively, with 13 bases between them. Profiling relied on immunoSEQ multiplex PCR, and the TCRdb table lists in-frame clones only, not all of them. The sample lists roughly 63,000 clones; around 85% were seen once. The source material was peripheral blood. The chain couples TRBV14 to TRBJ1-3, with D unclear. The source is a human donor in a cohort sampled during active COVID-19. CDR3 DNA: TGTGCCAGCAGCCAAGTTTATTTGCAGTCCTCTGGAAACACCATATATTTT. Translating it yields CASSQVYLQSSGNTIYF.